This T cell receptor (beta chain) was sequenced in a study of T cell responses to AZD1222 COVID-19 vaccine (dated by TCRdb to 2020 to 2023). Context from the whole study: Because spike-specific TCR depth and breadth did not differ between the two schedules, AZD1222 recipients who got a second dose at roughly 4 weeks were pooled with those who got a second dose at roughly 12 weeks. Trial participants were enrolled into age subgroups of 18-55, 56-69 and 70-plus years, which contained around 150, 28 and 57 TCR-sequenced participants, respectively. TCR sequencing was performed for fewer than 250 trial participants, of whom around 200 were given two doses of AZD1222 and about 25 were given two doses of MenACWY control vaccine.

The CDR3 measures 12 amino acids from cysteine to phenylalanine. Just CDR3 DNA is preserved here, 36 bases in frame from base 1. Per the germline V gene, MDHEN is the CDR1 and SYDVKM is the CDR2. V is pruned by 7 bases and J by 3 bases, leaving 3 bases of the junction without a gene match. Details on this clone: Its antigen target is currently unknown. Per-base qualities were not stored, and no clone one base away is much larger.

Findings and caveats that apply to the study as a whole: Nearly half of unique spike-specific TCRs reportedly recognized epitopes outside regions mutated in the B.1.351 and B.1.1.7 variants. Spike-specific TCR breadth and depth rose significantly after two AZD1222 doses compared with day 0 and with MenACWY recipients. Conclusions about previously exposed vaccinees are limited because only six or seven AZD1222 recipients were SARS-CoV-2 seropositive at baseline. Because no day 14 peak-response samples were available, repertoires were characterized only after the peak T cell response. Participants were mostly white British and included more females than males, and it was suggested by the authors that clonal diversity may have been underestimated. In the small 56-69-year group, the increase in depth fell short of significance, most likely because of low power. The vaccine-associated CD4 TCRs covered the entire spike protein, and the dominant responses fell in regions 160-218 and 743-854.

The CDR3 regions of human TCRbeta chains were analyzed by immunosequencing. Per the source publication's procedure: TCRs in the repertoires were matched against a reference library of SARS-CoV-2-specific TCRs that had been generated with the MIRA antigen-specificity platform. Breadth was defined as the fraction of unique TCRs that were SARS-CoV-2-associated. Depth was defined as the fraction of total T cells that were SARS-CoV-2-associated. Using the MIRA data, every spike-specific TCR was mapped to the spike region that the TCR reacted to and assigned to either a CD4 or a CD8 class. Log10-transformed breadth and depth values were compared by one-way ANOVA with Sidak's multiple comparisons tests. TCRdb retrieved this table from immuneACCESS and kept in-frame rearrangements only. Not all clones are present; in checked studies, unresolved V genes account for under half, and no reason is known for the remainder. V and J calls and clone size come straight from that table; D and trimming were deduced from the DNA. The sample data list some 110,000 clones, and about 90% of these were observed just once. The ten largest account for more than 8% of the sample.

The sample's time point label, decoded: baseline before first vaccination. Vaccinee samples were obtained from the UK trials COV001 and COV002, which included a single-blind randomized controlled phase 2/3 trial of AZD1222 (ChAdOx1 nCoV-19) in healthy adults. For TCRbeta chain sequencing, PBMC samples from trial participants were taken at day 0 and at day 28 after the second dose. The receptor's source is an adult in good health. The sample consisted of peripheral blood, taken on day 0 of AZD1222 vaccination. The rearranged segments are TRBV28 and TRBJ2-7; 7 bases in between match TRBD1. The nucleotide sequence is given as TGTGCCAGCACGGACAGGAACTACGAGCAGTACTTC. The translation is CASTDRNYEQYF.